This passage covers 16 T cell receptor beta chains from one sample sequenced in a study of blood T cell repertoires in COVID-19. Produced via immunoSEQ multiplex PCR; TCRdb's table is partial and in-frame only. This table holds about 200,000 clones, approximately 86% found once. Sequencing was carried out using peripheral blood. These receptors all come from a man aged 55 to 70 with acute or convalescent COVID-19.

This clone was detected only once. The chain employs TRBV4-2 and TRBJ1-2, with D hard to call. Per germline, CDR1 LGHNA and CDR2 YNFKEQ. The CDR3 length is 14 residues. Between the trimmed V and J ends, which lost 3 bases and 8 bases, there was a span of 16 bases. The CDR3 sequence: CASSQDGLRLGYTF. The DNA of the CDR3 is TGTGCCAGCAGCCAGGATGGACTCCGTTTAGGCTACACCTTC.

The genes are TRBV6-5 and TRBJ1-2, with 10 bases fitting TRBD1. Germline V lookup: CDR1 MNHEY, CDR2 SVGAGI. The CDR3 has 13 residues. The trim removed 5 bases at V and 5 bases at J, leaving 2 bases unmatched. The CDR3 sequence is CASSRTGGYGYTF. In nucleotides, the CDR3 is TGTGCCAGCAGTAGGACAGGGGGGTATGGCTACACCTTC.

For the CDR3, the DNA is TGTGCCAGCAGCTTAGTGTCATTGTCGGCTAGCGGAAACACAGATACGCAGTATTTT. It is translated as CASSLVSLSASGNTDTQYF. The chain links TRBV7-2 to TRBJ2-3, with 7 bases lining up with TRBD2. Germline V lookup: CDR1 SGHTA, CDR2 FQGNSA. Trimming cost V 1 base and J 2 bases; bases outside gene matches: 15. This CDR3 has 19 residues.

In its sample, this clone was seen many times. The chain employs TRBV3-1 (or the pseudogene TRBV3-2) and TRBJ2-3; 9 nucleotides line up with TRBD2. V shed 0 bases, J shed 3 bases, and the junction held 4 bases outside the gene matches. CDR1 and CDR2 (germline): LGHDT, YNNKEL (reference sequence). The length of the CDR3 is 16 residues. CDR3 sequence: CASSQDWRGGTDTQYF. Written as DNA, the CDR3 is TGTGCCAGCAGCCAAGATTGGCGGGGGGGAACAGATACGCAGTATTTT.

This sequence joins TRBV2 and TRBJ2-7; TRBD2 agrees at 9 bases. Germline lookup yields CDR1 SNHLY and CDR2 FYNNEI. This CDR3 region has 13 residues. Germline trimming cut 11 bases from V and 3 bases from J; bases unmatched to any gene: 8. Written as DNA, the CDR3 is TGTGCCGGTTCGACTAGCGGCTACTACGAGCAGTACTTC. It yields the protein CAGSTSGYYEQYF.

This clone was counted only a few times. The chain links TRBV24-1 to TRBJ2-1; 11 bases fit TRBD2. With V trimmed by 4 bases and J by 3 bases, 4 bases remained unmatched. The CDR3 covers 16 residues. CDR1 is KGHDR and CDR2 is SFDVKD in the germline V gene. Here the CDR3 reads CATSDPTSGGYNEQFF. The CDR3 nucleotides read TGTGCCACCAGTGACCCTACTAGCGGGGGCTACAATGAGCAGTTCTTC.

V usage is TRBV7-9 and J usage is TRBJ1-2; 7 bases are shared with TRBD1. The CDR3 contains 13 residues. In germline, CDR1 is SEHNR, CDR2 FQNEAQ (reference sequence). Trimming at V came to 5 bases and at J to 4 bases, leaving 4 bases not matched to a gene. CDR3 in amino acids: CASSQTGTYGYTF. The CDR3 bases are TGTGCCAGCAGCCAGACAGGGACCTATGGCTACACCTTC.

The rearrangement joins TRBV5-8 to TRBJ1-2, with D perhaps matching TRBD1 (5 bases). Trimming pared 3 bases from V and 3 bases from J, leaving 18 bases between. This CDR3 has 16 residues. Germline CDR1 SGHTS, CDR2 YDEGEE. The CDR3 nucleotides are TGTGCCAGCAGCTCCGGGGGAGTTCCCACTTACTATGGCTACACCTTC. This translates into CASSSGGVPTYYGYTF.

The gene calls are TRBV4-2 and TRBJ1-4; no definite D call. The CDR3 sequence is 15 residues long. The germline V gene has CDR1 LGHNA and CDR2 YNFKEQ. Deletions cut 3 bases from V and 3 bases from J, with 11 bases between. CDR3 bases: TGTGCCAGCAGCCAGACCCGTGCGGCTAATGAAAAACTGTTTTTT. Protein product: CASSQTRAANEKLFF.

J is TRBJ1-4 and V is TRBV5-4; D not certain. Germline CDR1 and CDR2: SGHNT and YYREEE (reference sequence). The ends were cut back, 4 bases at V and 8 bases at J, with 18 bases in the middle. The CDR3 has 15 residues. The CDR3 reads CASSLPGPGEEKLFF. The CDR3 coding sequence is TGTGCCAGCAGCCTCCCCGGACCCGGGGAGGAAAAACTGTTTTTT.

CDR3 amino acids: CASSLMRGPLRVWETQYF. CDR3 DNA: TGTGCCAGCAGCTTAATGCGGGGGCCCCTGCGGGTATGGGAGACCCAGTACTTC. This chain connects TRBV7-9 to TRBJ2-5; a possible D gene is TRBD2 (7 bases). CDR3 length: 18 residues. Looked up from germline, CDR1 is SEHNR and CDR2 is FQNEAQ (reference sequence). V was pared by 2 bases and J by 5 bases, with 24 bases between.

This clone was counted between two and nine times. The genes are TRBV15 and TRBJ1-1, with 7 bases lining up with TRBD1. Looked up from germline, CDR1 is LNHNV and CDR2 is YYDKDF (reference sequence). J lost 5 bases, V lost 6 bases, and 9 bases had no gene match. CDR3 length: 14 amino acids. CDR3: CATRTNRGRTEAFF. The DNA for the CDR3 is TGTGCCACCAGGACTAACAGGGGCCGGACTGAAGCTTTCTTT.

The V call is TRBV5-4, the J call TRBJ1-3, with 9 bases identical to TRBD1. Germline CDR1 SGHNT, CDR2 YYREEE (reference sequence). The V gene end was trimmed by 4 bases and the J gene end by 3 bases; junction bases not matched to a gene: 5. The CDR3 extends over 15 amino acids. The CDR3 region is CASSLSDRGGNTIYF. Written as DNA, the CDR3 is TGTGCCAGCAGCCTGTCGGACAGGGGTGGAAACACCATATATTTT. Variable domain in full (rest from reference TRBV5-4 and TRBJ1-3): ETGVTQSPTHLIKTRGQQVTLRCSSQSGHNTVSWYQQALGQGPQFIFQYYREEENGRGNFPPRFSGLQFPNYSSELNVNALELDDSALYLCASSLSDRGGNTIYFGEGSWLTVV.

This clone appeared once. The genes are TRBV7-9 and TRBJ1-3; the match to TRBD1 covers 7 bases. V gave up 3 bases and J gave up 8 bases; unmatched junction bases: 10. Germline values: CDR1 SEHNR, CDR2 FQNEAQ (reference sequence). The CDR3 runs to 15 residues. CDR3: CASSFGGGAADTIYF. The CDR3 coding sequence is TGTGCCAGCAGCTTTGGAGGGGGCGCGGCAGACACCATATATTTT.

This chain uses TRBV4-2 with TRBJ2-5; 12 bases match TRBD2. Germline CDR1 LGHNA, CDR2 YNFKEQ. This CDR3 has 17 residues. V was pared by 2 bases and J by 0 bases, with 4 bases of the junction left unmatched. Here the CDR3 DNA reads TGTGCCAGCAGCCAAAGACTAGCGGGAGAGTACCAAGAGACCCAGTACTTC. Translation gives CASSQRLAGEYQETQYF.

The chain uses TRBV24-1 and TRBJ2-1; tentatively, D is TRBD1 (5 bases). V lost 6 bases to trimming and J lost 2 bases, with 13 bases between them. Germline V gene sequence: CDR1 KGHDR, CDR2 SFDVKD. CDR3 size: 15 residues. The CDR3 DNA reads TGTGCCACCAGTTCAGGGAAGAAGACCTACAATGAGCAGTTCTTC. Translation gives CATSSGKKTYNEQFF.